This TCR beta chain was retrieved from a study of tissue T cells after allogeneic stem cell transplantation (dated by TCRdb to between 2021 and 2024). Study-wide context: The study profiled TCR beta repertoires across many tissues from research autopsies of patients with and without GVHD, plus mouse models of GVHD. The human arm was conducted as a prospective observational study, and neither blinding nor randomization was performed.

The CDR3 runs 16 amino acids, cysteine and phenylalanine included. Sequencing covers 45 bases of the CDR3, shown here with the frame starting at base 1. Reading the germline V gene gives CDR1 MSHET and CDR2 SYDVDS. Here V drops 3 bases and J drops 2 bases, and the junction holds 4 bases not matched to any gene. What the work shows at the level of the full study, not this receptor alone: Within patients, how anatomically similar tissues were was a major factor shaping TCR repertoire composition, regardless of disease or transplant status. In both patients and mice, T cells from blood and spleen covered only a limited part of the TCR repertoire found in tissues. Not many T cell clones showed up in more than one patient, yet clustering based on motifs uncovered repertoire signatures that were shared across patients in a tissue-specific way. The patient cohort was small and varied clinically, and sampling depth was recognized as a limitation. The study did not determine which tissue TCRs were alloreactive or antigen-specific, and some clones might have been persisting host cells.

As concerns this clone: What this receptor recognizes is not known. Gene names and germline sequences here are all drawn from mouse data. The DNA ends 1 residue before the CDR3 does, and the rest of the CDR3 is filled in from the germline J gene.

The receptor library was made with the immunoSEQ multiplex PCR assay. Adaptive Biotechnologies performed the TCRbeta CDR3 sequencing at survey depth and reported CDR3 sequences, V/J genes, productive frequency and template counts. TCR beta CDR3 regions were amplified from genomic DNA rather than RNA. As for the original processing: Jensen-Shannon divergence was used to quantify pairwise repertoire overlap between tissues, with a value of 1 meaning complete divergence and a value of 0 meaning identical repertoires. Tissues were grouped by single-linkage agglomerative hierarchical clustering of pairwise JSD values, and the clustering results were shown as dendrograms. GLIPH2 was applied to all patient samples using simulation_depth 1000, kmer_min_depth 3, and cdr3_length_cutoff 8, and only groups with more than two unique CDR3s were retained. In a standardized tissue-overlap score, Jaccard GLIPH-group overlap across patients was extrapolated to a standard repertoire size of 1000 clones. To look at how diversity was associated with clinical or experimental variables, linear mixed-effect models were used, with tissue treated as a fixed effect and individual treated as a random effect. TCRdb took this table from immuneACCESS and kept in-frame rearrangements with V and J called. Such tables lack part of the clones; where checked against another copy, unresolved V genes explain under half of the gap, and the rest is unexplained. The V and J calls and clone size were taken over from that table, and D and trimming were inferred from the DNA. In all, the sample holds about 8,700 clones, and 35% to 55% of those were seen once. The ten largest make up approximately 1.5% of the sample.

The meaning of the sample's time point label: mouse harvest day 7 after allogeneic transplant. Mouse grafts consisting of 10^7 T-cell-depleted bone marrow cells combined with 10^6 splenic CD5+ T cells were administered by tail vein injection. A major MHC-mismatch B6 (H2b) into BALB/c (H2d) model was used to model mouse GVHD, and tissues were profiled at day 7 or 14. Mouse tissues and retro-orbital blood were harvested on day 7 or 14 post-transplant using separate sterile tools per animal; livers were flushed beforehand. Before genomic DNA isolation with the DNeasy Blood & Tissue Kit, mouse tissues were minced with razor blades in buffered saline.

The V gene is TRBV29 and the J gene is TRBJ1-4, and 9 junctional nucleotides match TRBD1. Sequences were obtained from skin. The receptor was derived from a female BALB/c mouse given C57BL/6 T cells with graft-versus-host disease after an allogeneic hematopoietic cell transplant. CDR3 DNA (partial): TGTGCTAGCAGTTTCCCCGACAGGGGGTCCAACGAAAGATTATTT. The translation is CASSFPDRGSNERLF. The entire CDR3 sequence reads CASSFPDRGSNERLFF.